The 27 T cell receptor beta chains in this list originate from one sample, sequenced in a study of T cells after yellow fever vaccination. TCRdb used MiXCR to reprocess the 5' RACE reads, holding one entry per CDR3 protein. The table shows 100,000 to 150,000 distinct CDR3 sequences, with 5.5% to 8% occurring only once. The source was CD4+ T cells sorted from PBMCs, collected about 41 days after the first yellow fever vaccination. These receptors were taken from a man between 18 and 35 years old who received the YFV17D yellow fever vaccine.

This clonotype has at least ten counts. V is TRBV11-1 and J is TRBJ2-5, with 8 bases identical to TRBD1. V shed 2 bases and J 2 bases; nucleotides not matched to a gene: 4. Germline V lookup: CDR1 SGHAT, CDR2 FQDESV (reference sequence). The CDR3 loop spans 15 amino acids. The CDR3 sequence: CASSLTGQDQETQYF. CDR3 DNA: TGTGCCAGCAGCTTAACGGGACAGGATCAAGAGACCCAGTACTTC.

The genes are TRBV4-3 and TRBJ1-2; 10 nucleotides agree with TRBD1. Germline lookup yields CDR1 LGHNA and CDR2 YSLEER. Unmatched junction bases numbered 9, after V lost 4 bases and J lost 4 bases. The CDR3 runs 16 residues. This CDR3 reads CASSPADRGPVYGYTF. CDR3 in DNA: TGCGCCAGCAGCCCAGCTGACAGGGGGCCTGTCTATGGCTACACCTTC.

In this sample, this clonotype turned up many times. The chain couples TRBV10-2 to TRBJ2-4; TRBD1 might be the D (6 bases). Germline V CDR1 and CDR2: WSHSY, SAAADI. CDR3 length equals 15 residues. V dropped 2 bases and J dropped 4 bases, with 12 bases sitting between them. The CDR3 reads CASSETGTFKNIQYF. In nucleotides, the CDR3 is TGCGCCAGCAGTGAGACTGGGACATTTAAAAACATTCAGTACTTC.

This clonotype has a count of ten or more. The V gene is TRBV4-3, the J gene TRBJ2-1, with TRBD1 as a possible D gene (6 bases). The V end lost 0 bases, the J end lost 12 bases, and 12 bases lay between the germline ends. The CDR3 sequence is 13 residues long. In germline, CDR1 is LGHNA, CDR2 YSLEER. The CDR3 protein is CASSQESETGQFF. Here the CDR3 DNA reads TGCGCCAGCAGCCAAGAGTCGGAGACAGGGCAGTTCTTC.

Many counts were recorded for this clonotype. V usage is TRBV12-3 or TRBV12-4 and J usage is TRBJ2-7; D perhaps matches TRBD2 (5 bases). The germline V and J ends were trimmed by 5 bases and 0 bases, with 14 bases remaining between them. The CDR3 totals 15 residues. CDR3 DNA: TGTGCCAGCAGTCCCCCTGGACTCCACTCCTACGAGCAGTACTTC. Amino acids: CASSPPGLHSYEQYF.

This clonotype was detected ten times or more. The V call is TRBV7-2, the J call TRBJ2-7, with D perhaps being TRBD1 or TRBD2 (5 bases each). The CDR3 has 14 residues. CDR1 is SGHTA, CDR2 FQGNSA, per germline. V gave up 1 base and J gave up 2 bases, with 9 bases separating them. This CDR3 reads CASSLGPGPYEQYV. The CDR3, as DNA: TGTGCCAGCAGCTTAGGTCCGGGGCCCTACGAGCAGTACGTC.

This clonotype appeared many times. The rearrangement links TRBV5-1 to TRBJ2-5; D is possibly TRBD1 (6 bases). The CDR3 is made up of 15 amino acids. Germline assignment: CDR1 SGHRS and CDR2 YFSETQ. Trimming took off 4 bases at V and 5 bases at J, with 18 bases between the two ends. The CDR3 DNA reads TGCGCCAGCAGCCGGGACAACCGGGCTGAGGAGACCCAGTACTTC. It yields the protein CASSRDNRAEETQYF.

This clonotype was recorded at least ten times. The V and J genes are TRBV11-2 and TRBJ2-7, with D unresolved. The V end lost 5 bases, the J end lost 1 base, and 15 bases lay between the germline ends. CDR1 SGHAT and CDR2 FQNNGV come from the germline V gene. The CDR3 sequence is 15 residues long. The CDR3 region is CASSQERFGSYEQYF. In nucleotides, the CDR3 is TGTGCCAGCAGCCAGGAGAGGTTTGGGTCCTACGAGCAGTACTTC.

This clonotype has at least ten counts. At one end, the junction sequence differs from germline, possibly due to a read error. This chain connects TRBV12-5 to TRBJ2-5, with D unresolved. The CDR3 runs 12 residues. CDR1 and CDR2 from the germline V gene are LGHNT and FRNRAP. The CDR3 DNA reads TGTGCTAGTGGCTCTCTTTCTCTATTAGAGGACTTC. Translated: CASGSLSLLEDF.

There are many counts of this clonotype. This chain uses TRBV5-1 with TRBJ1-2; D perhaps matches TRBD1 (5 bases). The V gene lost 4 bases and the J gene lost 3 bases, with 13 bases spanning the gap. Germline-derived CDR1 and CDR2 are SGHRS and YFSETQ. The CDR3 runs 14 residues. CDR3 in amino acids: CASSPGQEHYGYTF. CDR3 bases: TGCGCCAGCAGCCCTGGACAAGAACACTATGGCTACACCTTC.

In its sample, this clonotype was seen many times. This rearrangement joins TRBV12-3 or TRBV12-4 to TRBJ2-7; weak D call: TRBD2 (5 bases). The CDR3 runs to 14 residues. Trimming removed 6 bases at V and 5 bases at J, with 17 bases between. This CDR3 is CASSLTFRGDEQYF. CDR3 bases: TGTGCCAGCAGCCTCACTTTCCGGGGTGACGAGCAGTACTTC.

This clonotype was counted ten times or more. The chain has TRBV20-1 and TRBJ1-1; maybe TRBD1 (5 bases). Trimming shortened V by 6 bases and J by 6 bases, and 14 bases separated the two germline ends. This CDR3 is 12 amino acids long. Germline V CDR1 and CDR2: DFQATT, SNEGSKA (reference sequence). CDR3 sequence (DNA): TGCAGTGCCGACTGGGGACTCGCTGAAGCTTTCTTT. It is translated as CSADWGLAEAFF.

This clonotype has ten or more counts. This chain joins TRBV20-1 and TRBJ2-5; 7 bases map to TRBD1. Germline V CDR1 and CDR2: DFQATT, SNEGSKA (reference sequence). The J segment lost 3 bases and the V segment lost 1 base, leaving 5 bases of the junction unmatched. This CDR3 region has 14 residues. CDR3 region: CSARAGQTKETQYF. Here the CDR3 DNA reads TGCAGTGCTAGAGCGGGACAGACGAAAGAGACCCAGTACTTC.

This clonotype was seen many times. The CDR3 DNA is TGCGCCAGCAGCTTGGGATTGGGACAGGGAGCAGATACGCAGTATTTT. Translation: CASSLGLGQGADTQYF. The chain links TRBV5-1 to TRBJ2-3; TRBD1 agrees at 9 bases. V lost 0 bases and J lost 4; bases outside the gene matches: 6. The CDR3 has 16 amino acids. Germline assignment: CDR1 SGHRS and CDR2 YFSETQ.

This clonotype was recorded many times. The chain joins TRBV6-1 to TRBJ1-2; weak D call: TRBD1 (5 bases). Germline lookup yields CDR1 MNHNS and CDR2 SASEGT. Trimming removed 6 bases from V and 1 base from J, with 12 bases in between. CDR3 size: 14 residues. The CDR3 DNA reads TGTGCCAGCAGGCCTAACAGGAGTAACTATGGCTACACCTTC. Translation gives CASRPNRSNYGYTF.

Ten or more counts support this clonotype. The CDR3 is CASSRTSGGALFRTGELFF. CDR3 nucleotide sequence: TGTGCCAGCAGCCGGACTAGCGGGGGGGCCCTATTTCGTACCGGGGAGCTGTTTTTT. The chain employs TRBV4-2 and TRBJ2-2, with 15 bases fitting TRBD2. Germline-derived CDR1 and CDR2 are LGHNA and YNFKEQ. J was trimmed by 5 bases and V by 4 bases; bases with no gene match: 11. The CDR3 totals 19 residues.

Remarks on this clonotype: A much larger clone sits a single nucleotide away, making a read error possible. The chain is built from TRBV7-2 and TRBJ2-3; D not resolved. Germline CDR1 SGHTA, CDR2 FQGNSA. The CDR3 has 13 amino acids. Trimming pared 3 bases from V and 2 bases from J, leaving 6 bases between. The CDR3 nucleotides are TGTGCCAGCAGCTTGGCCTTCACAGATACGCAGTATTTT. This gives the protein CASSLAFTDTQYF.

The CDR3 protein is CASSGTGTFDEKLFF. For the CDR3, the DNA is TGCGCCAGCAGCGGAACCGGGACTTTTGATGAAAAACTGTTTTTT. The chain has TRBV5-1 and TRBJ1-4; perhaps TRBD1 as D (5 bases). The CDR3 loop spans 15 amino acids. Germline V lookup: CDR1 SGHRS, CDR2 YFSETQ. Trimming took off 4 bases at V and 6 bases at J, with 16 bases between the two ends.

This clonotype was recorded only once. The genes are TRBV5-5 and TRBJ2-7; tentatively, D is TRBD1 (5 bases). Deletions cut 8 bases from V and 5 bases from J, with 17 bases between. Germline V gene data show CDR1 as SGHKS and CDR2 as YYEKEE (reference sequence). This CDR3 spans 13 amino acids. The CDR3 DNA reads as TGTGCCAGGAGCCCTGGGCTCAGGGACGAGCAGTACGTC. Protein: CARSPGLRDEQYV.

Many counts were recorded for this clonotype. V usage is TRBV20-1 and J usage is TRBJ2-1; 8 bases map to TRBD2. Germline CDR1 is DFQATT and CDR2 is SNEGSKA (reference sequence). The CDR3 loop spans 14 amino acids. V gave up 3 bases and J gave up 4 bases; unmatched junction bases: 5. In nucleotides, the CDR3 is TGCAGTGCTAGCAAACCTAGCGGGTACAATGAGCAGTTCTTC. It yields the protein CSASKPSGYNEQFF.

This clonotype was found many times. This CDR3 is CASGRPPSDGANVLTF. The CDR3 region has the DNA TGTGCCAGCGGTAGGCCCCCGTCCGATGGGGCCAACGTCCTGACTTTC. The V gene is TRBV6-2 or TRBV6-3, the J gene TRBJ2-6; D call uncertain. Trimming removed 8 bases at V and 3 bases at J, with 17 bases between. CDR3 length: 16 amino acids. The V gene's germline CDR1 is MNHEY and CDR2 SVGEGT.

This clonotype was seen repeatedly, ten times or more. The chain carries TRBV7-6 and TRBJ1-2; 8 bases line up with TRBD1. Trimming removed 1 base from V and 7 bases from J; junction bases left unmatched: 2. The CDR3 totals 13 residues. The germline V gene encodes CDR1 SGHVS and CDR2 FNYEAQ. The CDR3 sequence is CASSLGQGTGYTF. The CDR3 nucleotides are TGTGCCAGCAGCTTAGGACAGGGGACTGGCTACACCTTC.

This clonotype was picked up many times. The V and J genes are TRBV7-2 and TRBJ1-2, with TRBD1 matching over 9 bases. This CDR3 spans 15 amino acids. V shed 4 bases and J 8 bases; nucleotides not matched to a gene: 11. The germline V gene has CDR1 SGHTA and CDR2 FQGNSA. The CDR3 loop reads CASSWPPGQGRGYTF. CDR3 bases: TGTGCCAGCAGCTGGCCGCCGGGACAGGGCCGCGGCTACACCTTC.

This clonotype was counted ten times or more. The V call is TRBV5-6, the J call TRBJ1-1, with a possible D match to TRBD1 (6 bases). Deletions cut 1 base from V and 5 bases from J, with 12 bases between. The CDR3 sequence is 14 residues long. Germline assignment: CDR1 SGHDT and CDR2 YYEEEE. The CDR3 is CASSLSGGATEAFF. CDR3 coding DNA: TGTGCCAGCAGCTTGTCGGGGGGGGCAACTGAAGCTTTCTTT.

This clonotype came up many times. This sequence joins TRBV7-2 and TRBJ1-4; D is unresolved. The V end lost 0 bases, the J end lost 3 bases, and 8 bases lay between the germline ends. In germline, CDR1 is SGHTA, CDR2 FQGNSA. There are 15 residues in the CDR3. The CDR3 bases are TGTGCCAGCAGCTTAGCAGGGATTGCTAATGAAAAACTGTTTTTT. Its translation: CASSLAGIANEKLFF. Full variable domain (missing parts from reference TRBV7-2 and TRBJ1-4): GAGVSQSPSNKVTEKGKDVELRCDPISGHTALYWYRQSLGQGLEFLIYFQGNSAPDKSGLPSDRFSAERTGGSVSTLTIQRTQQEDSAVYLCASSLAGIANEKLFFGSGTQLSVL.

This clonotype was recorded at least ten times. This sequence joins TRBV5-1 and TRBJ2-1; D is possibly TRBD2 (6 bases). In germline, CDR1 is SGHRS, CDR2 YFSETQ. V lost 1 base, J lost 3 bases, and 14 bases lay in between. This CDR3 contains 16 residues. CDR3 nucleotide sequence: TGCGCCAGCAGCTTGTTCCCCCGGGGGAACTACAATGAGCAGTTCTTC. Residues: CASSLFPRGNYNEQFF.

This clonotype came up many times. The chain has TRBV5-1 and TRBJ2-1; no reliable D call. The CDR3 runs 16 residues. Trimming took off 0 bases at V and 0 bases at J, with 10 bases between the two ends. The germline CDR1 and CDR2 sequences are SGHRS and YFSETQ. The CDR3 sequence: CASSLAYGDSYNEQFF. The CDR3 DNA follows: TGCGCCAGCAGCTTGGCCTACGGAGACTCCTACAATGAGCAGTTCTTC.